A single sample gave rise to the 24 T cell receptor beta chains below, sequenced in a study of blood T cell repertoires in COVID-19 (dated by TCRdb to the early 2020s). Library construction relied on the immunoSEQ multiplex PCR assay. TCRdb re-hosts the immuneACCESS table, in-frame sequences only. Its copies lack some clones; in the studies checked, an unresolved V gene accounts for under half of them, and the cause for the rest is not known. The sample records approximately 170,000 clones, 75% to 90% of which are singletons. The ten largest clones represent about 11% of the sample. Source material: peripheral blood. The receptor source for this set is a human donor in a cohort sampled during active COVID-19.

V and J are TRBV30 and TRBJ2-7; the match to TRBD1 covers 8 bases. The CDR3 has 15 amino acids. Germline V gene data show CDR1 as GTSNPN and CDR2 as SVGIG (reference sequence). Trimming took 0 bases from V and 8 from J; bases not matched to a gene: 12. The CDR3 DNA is TGTGCCTGGAGTGTACGTGGGACAGGCGGGTACAAGCAGTACTTC. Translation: CAWSVRGTGGYKQYF.

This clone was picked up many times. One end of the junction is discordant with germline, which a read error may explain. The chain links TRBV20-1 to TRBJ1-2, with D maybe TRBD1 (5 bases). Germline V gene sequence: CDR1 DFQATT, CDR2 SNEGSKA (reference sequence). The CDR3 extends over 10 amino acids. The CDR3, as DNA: TGCAGTGCTAGAGAGGGGGGGAATCACTTC. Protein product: CSAREGGNHF.

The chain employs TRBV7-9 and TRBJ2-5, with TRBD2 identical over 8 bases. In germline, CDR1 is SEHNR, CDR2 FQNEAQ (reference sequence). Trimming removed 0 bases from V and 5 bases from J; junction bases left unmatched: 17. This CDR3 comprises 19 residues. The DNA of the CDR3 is TGTGCCAGCAGCTTAGCGAGGGGCCCGGGAGGGGAAGTCCAGGAGACCCAGTACTTC. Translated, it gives CASSLARGPGGEVQETQYF.

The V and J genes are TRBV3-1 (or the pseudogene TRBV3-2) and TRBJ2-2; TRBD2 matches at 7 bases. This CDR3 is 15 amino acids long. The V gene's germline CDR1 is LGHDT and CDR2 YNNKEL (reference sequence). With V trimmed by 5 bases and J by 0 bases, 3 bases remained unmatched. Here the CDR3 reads CASSNGGSNTGELFF. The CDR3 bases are TGTGCCAGCAGCAACGGGGGGTCGAACACCGGGGAGCTGTTTTTT.

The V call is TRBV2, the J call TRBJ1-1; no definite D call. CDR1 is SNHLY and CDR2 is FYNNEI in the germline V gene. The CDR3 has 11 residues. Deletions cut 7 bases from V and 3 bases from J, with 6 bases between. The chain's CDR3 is CASTRDTEAFF. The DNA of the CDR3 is TGTGCCAGCACCCGGGACACTGAAGCTTTCTTT.

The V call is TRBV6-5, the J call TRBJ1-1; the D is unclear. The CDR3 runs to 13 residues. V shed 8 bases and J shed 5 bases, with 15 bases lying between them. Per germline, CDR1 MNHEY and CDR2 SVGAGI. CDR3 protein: CASLLDFQTEAFF. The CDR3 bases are TGTGCCAGCTTGCTGGACTTCCAAACTGAAGCTTTCTTT.

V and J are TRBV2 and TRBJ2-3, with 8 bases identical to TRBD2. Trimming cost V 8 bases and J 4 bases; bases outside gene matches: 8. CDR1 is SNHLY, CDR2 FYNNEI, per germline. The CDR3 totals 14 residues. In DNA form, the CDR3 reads TGTGCCAGCGGTCTAGCGGGTTACGCAGATACGCAGTATTTT. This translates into CASGLAGYADTQYF. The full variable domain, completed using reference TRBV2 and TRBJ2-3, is EPEVTQTPSHQVTQMGQEVILRCVPISNHLYFYWYRQILGQKVEFLVSFYNNEISEKSEIFDDQFSVERPDGSNFTLKIRSTKLEDSAMYFCASGLAGYADTQYFGPGTRLTVL.

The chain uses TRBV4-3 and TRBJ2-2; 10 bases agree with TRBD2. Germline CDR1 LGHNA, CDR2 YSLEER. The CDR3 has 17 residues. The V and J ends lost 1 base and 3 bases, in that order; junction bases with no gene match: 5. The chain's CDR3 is CASSQVLAGAHTGELFF. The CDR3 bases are TGCGCCAGCAGCCAAGTCCTAGCGGGGGCCCACACCGGGGAGCTGTTTTTT.

The CDR3: CASSLGDSLSNYGYTF. The CDR3 nucleotides read TGTGCCAGCAGCTTAGGAGACAGTCTATCTAACTATGGCTACACCTTC. J is TRBJ1-2 and V is TRBV7-8; D perhaps matches TRBD1 (5 bases). Trimming took 1 base from V and 0 from J, leaving 12 bases between them. Germline lookup yields CDR1 SGHVS and CDR2 FQNEAQ. The CDR3 length is 16 residues.

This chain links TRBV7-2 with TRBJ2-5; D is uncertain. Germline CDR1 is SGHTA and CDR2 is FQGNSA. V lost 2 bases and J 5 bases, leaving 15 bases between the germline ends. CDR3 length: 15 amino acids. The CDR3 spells CASSLNSPEPETQYF. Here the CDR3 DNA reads TGTGCCAGCAGCTTAAACAGCCCCGAGCCCGAGACCCAGTACTTC.

CDR3 region: CASSFGGTDYEQYF. The CDR3 bases are TGTGCCAGCAGCTTTGGCGGAACGGACTACGAGCAGTACTTC. The gene calls are TRBV7-2 and TRBJ2-7; D unresolved. This CDR3 contains 14 residues. V was shortened by 3 bases and J by 3 bases, with 12 bases between the two germline ends. Germline lookup yields CDR1 SGHTA and CDR2 FQGNSA.

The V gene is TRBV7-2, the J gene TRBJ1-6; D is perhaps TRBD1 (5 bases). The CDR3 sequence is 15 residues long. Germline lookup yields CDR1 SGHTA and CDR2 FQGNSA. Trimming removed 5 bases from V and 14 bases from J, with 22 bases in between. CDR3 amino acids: CASSQLRDYFFALHF. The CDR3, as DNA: TGTGCCAGCAGCCAGCTCCGGGACTACTTTTTTGCCCTCCACTTT. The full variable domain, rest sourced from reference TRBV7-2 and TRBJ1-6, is GAGVSQSPSNKVTEKGKDVELRCDPISGHTALYWYRQSLGQGLEFLIYFQGNSAPDKSGLPSDRFSAERTGGSVSTLTIQRTQQEDSAVYLCASSQLRDYFFALHFGNGTRLTVT.

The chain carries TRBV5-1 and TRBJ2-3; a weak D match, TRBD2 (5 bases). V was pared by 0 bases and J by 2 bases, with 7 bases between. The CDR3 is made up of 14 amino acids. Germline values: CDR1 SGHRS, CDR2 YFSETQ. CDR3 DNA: TGCGCCAGCAGCTTGGGCGACTACACAGATACGCAGTATTTT. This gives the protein CASSLGDYTDTQYF.

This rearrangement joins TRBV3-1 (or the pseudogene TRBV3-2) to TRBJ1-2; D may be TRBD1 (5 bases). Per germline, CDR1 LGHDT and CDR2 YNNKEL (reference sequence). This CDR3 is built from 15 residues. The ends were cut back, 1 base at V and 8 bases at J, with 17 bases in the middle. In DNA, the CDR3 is TGTGCCAGCAGCCAAGGAAGGGGTGAGATTGAGGGCTACACCTTC. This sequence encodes CASSQGRGEIEGYTF.

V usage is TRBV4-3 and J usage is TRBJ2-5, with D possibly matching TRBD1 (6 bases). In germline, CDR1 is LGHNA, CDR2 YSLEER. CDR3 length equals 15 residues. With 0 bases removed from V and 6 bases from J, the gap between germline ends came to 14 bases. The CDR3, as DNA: TGCGCCAGCAGCCAAGACCCTTCGACAGGCCAGACCCAGTACTTC. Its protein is CASSQDPSTGQTQYF.

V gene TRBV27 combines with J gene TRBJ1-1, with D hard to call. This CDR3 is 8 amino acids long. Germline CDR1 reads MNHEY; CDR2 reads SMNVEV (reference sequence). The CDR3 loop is CPPHARFF. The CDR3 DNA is TGTCCCCCCCACGCGCGTTTCTTT.

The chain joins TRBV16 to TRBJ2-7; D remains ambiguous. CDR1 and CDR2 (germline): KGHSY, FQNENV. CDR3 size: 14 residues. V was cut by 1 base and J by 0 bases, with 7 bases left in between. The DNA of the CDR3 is TGTGCCAGCAGCCAATTCTCCCTCTCCTACGAGCAGTACTTC. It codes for CASSQFSLSYEQYF.

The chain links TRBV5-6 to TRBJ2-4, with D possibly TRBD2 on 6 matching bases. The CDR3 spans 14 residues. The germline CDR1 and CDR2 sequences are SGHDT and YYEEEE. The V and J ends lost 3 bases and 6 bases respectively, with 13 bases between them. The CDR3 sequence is CASSSAGTVNIQYF. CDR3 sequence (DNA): TGTGCCAGCAGCTCTGCCGGGACTGTAAACATTCAGTACTTC.

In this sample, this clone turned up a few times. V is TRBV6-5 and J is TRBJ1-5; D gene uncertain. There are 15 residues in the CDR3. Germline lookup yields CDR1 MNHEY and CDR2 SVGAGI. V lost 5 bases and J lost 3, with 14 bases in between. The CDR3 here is CASSTLGEPNQPQHF. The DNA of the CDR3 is TGTGCCAGCAGTACACTGGGAGAACCCAATCAGCCCCAGCATTTT.

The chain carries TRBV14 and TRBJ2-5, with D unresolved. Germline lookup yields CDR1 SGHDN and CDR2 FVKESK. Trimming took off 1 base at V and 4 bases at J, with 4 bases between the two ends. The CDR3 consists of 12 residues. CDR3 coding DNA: TGTGCCAGCAGCCAAGTCGGAGAGACCCAGTACTTC. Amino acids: CASSQVGETQYF.

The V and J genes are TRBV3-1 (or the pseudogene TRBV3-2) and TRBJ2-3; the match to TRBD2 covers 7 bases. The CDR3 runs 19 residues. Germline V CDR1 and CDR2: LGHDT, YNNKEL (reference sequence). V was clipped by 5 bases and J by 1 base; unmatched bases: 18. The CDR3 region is CASSAVFDMGRVRTDTQYF. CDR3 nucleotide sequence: TGTGCCAGCAGCGCCGTTTTTGACATGGGGAGGGTTCGCACAGATACGCAGTATTTT.

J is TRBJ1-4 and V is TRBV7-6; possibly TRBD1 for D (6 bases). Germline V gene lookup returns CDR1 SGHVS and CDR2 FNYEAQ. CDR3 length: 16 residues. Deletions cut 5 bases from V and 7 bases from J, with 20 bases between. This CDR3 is CASSDPRGGLGEKLFF. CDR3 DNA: TGTGCCAGCAGCGACCCGAGGGGGGGCTTAGGTGAAAAACTGTTTTTT.

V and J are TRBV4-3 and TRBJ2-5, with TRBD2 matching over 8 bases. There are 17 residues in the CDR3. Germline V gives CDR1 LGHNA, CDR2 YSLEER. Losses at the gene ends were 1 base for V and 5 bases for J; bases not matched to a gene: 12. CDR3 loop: CASSQGVLAGGGETQYF. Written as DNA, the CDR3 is TGCGCCAGCAGCCAAGGTGTTCTAGCGGGCGGGGGGGAGACCCAGTACTTC.

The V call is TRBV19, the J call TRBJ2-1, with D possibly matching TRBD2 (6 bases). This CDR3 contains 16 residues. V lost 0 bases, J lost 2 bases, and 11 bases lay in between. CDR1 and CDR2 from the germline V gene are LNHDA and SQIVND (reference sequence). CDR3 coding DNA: TGTGCCAGTAGTATAGATTTGCGGGAACCCTACAATGAGCAGTTCTTC. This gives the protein CASSIDLREPYNEQFF.